This T cell receptor (beta chain) came from a study of T cell responses to AZD1222 COVID-19 vaccine. Method: immunoSEQ multiplex PCR; TCRdb's copy keeps in-frame clones and lacks some. The sample consists of more than 80,000 clones, 92% of them appearing once. Comments on this clone: Its antigen is unidentified.

The CDR3 consists of 13 residues. V gave up 9 bases and J gave up 1 base, with 14 bases separating them. Germline values: CDR1 SGHRS, CDR2 YFSETQ. Findings of the study overall: Rises in breadth and depth of Spike-specific TCRs came after two AZD1222 doses.

This TCR came from an adult who received the AZD1222 COVID-19 vaccine. Sequenced material: peripheral blood, taken 28 days after the second AZD1222 dose. V gene TRBV5-1 combines with J gene TRBJ2-7; D call uncertain. CDR3 coding DNA: TGCGCCACGAGTAGGGATTCATCCTACGAGCAGTACTTC. It yields the protein CATSRDSSYEQYF.